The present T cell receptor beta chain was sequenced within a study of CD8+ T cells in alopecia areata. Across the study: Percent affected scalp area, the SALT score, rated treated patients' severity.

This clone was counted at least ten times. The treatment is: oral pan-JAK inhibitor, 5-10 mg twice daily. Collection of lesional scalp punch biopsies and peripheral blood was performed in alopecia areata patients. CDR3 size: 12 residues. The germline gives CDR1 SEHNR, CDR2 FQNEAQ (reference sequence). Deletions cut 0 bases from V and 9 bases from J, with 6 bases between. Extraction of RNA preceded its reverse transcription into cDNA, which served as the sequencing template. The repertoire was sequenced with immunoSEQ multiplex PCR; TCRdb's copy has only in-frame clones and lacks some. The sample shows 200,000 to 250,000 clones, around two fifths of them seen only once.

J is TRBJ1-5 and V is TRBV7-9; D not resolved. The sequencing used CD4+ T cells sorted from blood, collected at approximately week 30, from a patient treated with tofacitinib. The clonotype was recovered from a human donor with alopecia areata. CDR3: CASSLADLPQHF. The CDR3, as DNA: TGTGCCAGCAGCTTAGCCGATTTGCCCCAGCATTTT.